A selection of T cell receptor beta chains follows, all from one sample in a study of beta chain features in type 1 diabetes. Generated by immunoSEQ multiplex PCR, the TCRdb table keeps only in-frame clones and is missing some. The sample includes about 260,000 clones, about 23% of them seen just once. The material sequenced was naive CD4+ T cells from blood. The receptors were gathered from a woman in her thirties with type 1 diabetes. The CDR3 runs from the conserved cysteine through the conserved F or W. The D gene is left open where the match is weak. Size values are once, few and many counts, or a class for expanded clones, and some rows have none.

V: TRBV5-1; D: -; size: -; length: 13; J: TRBJ1-2; CDR3: CASSVDRNYGYTF; DNA: TGCGCCAGCAGCGTGGACCGGAACTATGGCTACACCTTC
V: TRBV29-1; D: TRBD2; size: few; length: 16; J: TRBJ2-3; CDR3: CSVEASAGEGTDTQYF; DNA: TGCAGCGTTGAAGCCTCGGCGGGAGAAGGGACAGATACGCAGTATTTT
V: TRBV6-5; D: TRBD1; size: -; length: 14; J: TRBJ1-2; CDR3: CASSFRDRNYGYTF; DNA: TGTGCCAGCAGTTTCCGGGACAGGAACTATGGCTACACCTTC
V: TRBV19; D: -; size: -; length: 13; J: TRBJ2-7; CDR3: CASSLPGQYEQYF; DNA: TGTGCCAGTAGTTTACCAGGGCAATACGAGCAGTACTTC
V: TRBV29-1; D: -; size: -; length: 14; J: TRBJ2-5; CDR3: CSVEDTGLQETQYF; DNA: TGCAGCGTTGAAGATACAGGGCTCCAAGAGACCCAGTACTTC
V: TRBV7-9; D: -; size: -; length: 11; J: TRBJ2-1; CDR3: CASSLGDEQFF; DNA: TGTGCCAGCAGCTTAGGAGATGAGCAGTTCTTC
V: TRBV29-1; D: TRBD1; size: few; length: 13; J: TRBJ2-5; CDR3: CSVETGASETQYF; DNA: TGCAGCGTAGAGACAGGGGCATCGGAGACCCAGTACTTC
V: TRBV5-4; D: -; size: few; length: 18; J: TRBJ1-4; CDR3: CASSLAAGGASSREKLFF; DNA: TGTGCCAGCAGCTTGGCCGCGGGGGGCGCATCATCCAGAGAAAAACTGTTTTTT
V: TRBV30; D: -; size: -; length: 14; J: TRBJ1-1; CDR3: CAWSRGRGPTEAFF; DNA: TGTGCCTGGAGCCGGGGCAGGGGACCCACTGAAGCTTTCTTT
V: TRBV4-1; D: TRBD1; size: -; length: 15; J: TRBJ2-1; CDR3: CASSQRSGQANEQFF; DNA: TGCGCCAGCAGCCAGCGTTCAGGACAGGCGAATGAGCAGTTCTTC